This T cell receptor beta chain was profiled in a study of graft-versus-host responses after intestinal transplantation. Overall study: Transplant recipients had multivisceral, liver-intestinal, or isolated intestinal grafts.

TCRdb keeps only in-frame clones here, not all; method: immunoSEQ multiplex PCR. The sample has approximately 90,000 clones; roughly 80% are singletons. On this clone: The antigen remains unidentified.

Specimen: unstimulated CD4+ T cells sorted from spleen or lymph node cells, collected before intestinal transplant. This TCR was sampled from a human donor who received an intestinal transplant.

CDR3 nucleotide sequence: TGTGCCAGCAGTTTAAACGGGGGGCTGACCTACGAGCAGTACTTC. As protein: CASSLNGGLTYEQYF. The V and J genes are TRBV28 and TRBJ2-7; TRBD2 is a possible D gene (7 bases). From germline, CDR1 is MDHEN and CDR2 SYDVKM. V lost 2 bases and J 2 bases, leaving 13 bases between the germline ends. This CDR3 has 15 amino acids.